These T cell receptor beta chains were read from a single sample in a study of blood T cell repertoires in COVID-19. Here immunoSEQ multiplex PCR was the method, and the copy in TCRdb shows in-frame clones only, minus some. The sample holds about 220,000 clones, approximately 82% seen once. What was sequenced was peripheral blood. The receptor source for this set is a man aged 45 to 65 with active or convalescent COVID-19. Each CDR3 is given with its conserved first and last residue. A D gene is named only where the DNA matches it firmly. For some rows the clone size is stated as once, few or many, or as a class when expanded; others skip it.

j_gene: TRBJ1-4; abundance: -; v_gene: TRBV19; d_gene: TRBD1; CDR3nt: TGTGCCAGCAAGAGGGGGACAGGGAACGAAAAACTGTTTTTT; CDR3aa: CASKRGTGNEKLFF
j_gene: TRBJ2-5; abundance: -; v_gene: TRBV28; d_gene: TRBD2; CDR3nt: TGTGCCACGCTCGTAGCGGGAGCCCAAGAGACCCAGTACTTC; CDR3aa: CATLVAGAQETQYF
j_gene: TRBJ2-7; abundance: -; v_gene: TRBV2; d_gene: TRBD2; CDR3nt: TGTGCCAGCAGTGAAGCTTCTAGCGGGAGCCCCTACGAGCAGTACTTC; CDR3aa: CASSEASSGSPYEQYF
j_gene: TRBJ2-1; abundance: few; v_gene: TRBV28; d_gene: TRBD2; CDR3nt: TGTGCCAGCAGGGGGCTAGCGGGACCCTATGAGCAGTTCTTC; CDR3aa: CASRGLAGPYEQFF
j_gene: TRBJ1-2; abundance: -; v_gene: TRBV4-3; d_gene: -; CDR3nt: TGCGCCAGCAGCCAACATGGTAAGGGGTATGGCTACACCTTC; CDR3aa: CASSQHGKGYGYTF
j_gene: TRBJ2-3; abundance: -; v_gene: TRBV27; d_gene: TRBD2; CDR3nt: TGTGCCAGCAGTTTTTCCCCCCCCGGGACTAGCGGGGCTACCCGGCTAGATACGCAGTATTTT; CDR3aa: CASSFSPPGTSGATRLDTQYF
j_gene: TRBJ1-2; abundance: -; v_gene: TRBV28; d_gene: -; CDR3nt: TGTGCCAGCAGTTTGGGGGGGGACTATGGCTACACCTTC; CDR3aa: CASSLGGDYGYTF
j_gene: TRBJ2-4; abundance: once; v_gene: TRBV18; d_gene: TRBD1; CDR3nt: TGTGCCAGCTCACCTTCCCCCGACAGGGTGGAAAACATTCAGTACTTC; CDR3aa: CASSPSPDRVENIQYF
j_gene: TRBJ1-6; abundance: -; v_gene: TRBV6-6; d_gene: TRBD1; CDR3nt: TGTGCCAGCAGTCGCCGACAGGGCGGCTCCTATAATTCACCCCTCCACTTT; CDR3aa: CASSRRQGGSYNSPLHF
j_gene: TRBJ2-1; abundance: few; v_gene: TRBV27; d_gene: TRBD1; CDR3nt: TGTGCCAGCACGAGAAGTTCCAGGGGGTCTCCCAGCTCCTACAATGAGCAGTTCTTC; CDR3aa: CASTRSSRGSPSSYNEQFF
j_gene: TRBJ2-1; abundance: -; v_gene: TRBV18; d_gene: TRBD1; CDR3nt: TGTGCCAGCTCACCGATCGGACAGGGTGGCAATGAGCAGTTCTTC; CDR3aa: CASSPIGQGGNEQFF
j_gene: TRBJ2-3; abundance: once; v_gene: TRBV5-4; d_gene: -; CDR3nt: TGTGCCAGCAGCCCAATGACAGAGACCCATACGCAGTATTTT; CDR3aa: CASSPMTETHTQYF
j_gene: TRBJ1-2; abundance: -; v_gene: TRBV9; d_gene: -; CDR3nt: TGTGCCAGCAGCCCCCAGACGGAGCCTTGGGAGGGCTACACCTTC; CDR3aa: CASSPQTEPWEGYTF
j_gene: TRBJ1-3; abundance: -; v_gene: TRBV7-9; d_gene: -; CDR3nt: TGTGCCAGCAGAGTACAGGGAACTGGAAACACCATATATTTT; CDR3aa: CASRVQGTGNTIYF
j_gene: TRBJ2-3; abundance: -; v_gene: TRBV7-2; d_gene: TRBD1; CDR3nt: TGTGCCAGCAGCTTAGTACCACCCTCGGGACAGGGTGGGAGAGATACGCAGTATTTT; CDR3aa: CASSLVPPSGQGGRDTQYF
j_gene: TRBJ2-2; abundance: -; v_gene: TRBV10-3; d_gene: TRBD2; CDR3nt: TGTGCCACGGGGGGGGAGAACACCGGGGAGCTGTTTTTT; CDR3aa: CATGGENTGELFF
j_gene: TRBJ1-1; abundance: -; v_gene: TRBV5-1; d_gene: TRBD1; CDR3nt: TGCGCCAGCAGCTCCGGACAGGGAGGTGGAGCTTTCTTT; CDR3aa: CASSSGQGGGAFF
j_gene: TRBJ2-2; abundance: -; v_gene: TRBV7-7; d_gene: -; CDR3nt: TGTGCCAGCAGTCGGGGCGGGGAGCTGTTTTTT; CDR3aa: CASSRGGELFF
j_gene: TRBJ2-6; abundance: -; v_gene: TRBV3-1/TRBV3-2; d_gene: -; CDR3nt: TGTGCCAGCAGCCAAGTTGGGGGGAGTGGGGCCAACGTCCTGACTTTC; CDR3aa: CASSQVGGSGANVLTF
j_gene: TRBJ2-3; abundance: -; v_gene: TRBV7-2; d_gene: -; CDR3nt: TGTGCCAGCAGCTTAGTAGGACGCGGGCTTACTAGCACAGATACGCAGTATTTT; CDR3aa: CASSLVGRGLTSTDTQYF
j_gene: TRBJ1-6; abundance: -; v_gene: TRBV11-3; d_gene: -; CDR3nt: TGTGCCAGCAGCTTAGATCCCCGGAGCTCCTATAATTCACCCCTCCACTTT; CDR3aa: CASSLDPRSSYNSPLHF
j_gene: TRBJ2-4; abundance: -; v_gene: TRBV6-5; d_gene: TRBD1; CDR3nt: TGTGCCAGCAGGACAGGGGGCCCCATTCAGTACTTC; CDR3aa: CASRTGGPIQYF
j_gene: TRBJ2-4; abundance: -; v_gene: TRBV7-2; d_gene: -; CDR3nt: TGTGCCAGCAGCCCCGAGGGTAACATTCAGTACTTC; CDR3aa: CASSPEGNIQYF
j_gene: TRBJ2-7; abundance: -; v_gene: TRBV18; d_gene: TRBD1; CDR3nt: TGTGCCAGCTCACCAAACCGGGACAGCACCTACGAGCAGTACTTC; CDR3aa: CASSPNRDSTYEQYF
j_gene: TRBJ2-7; abundance: -; v_gene: TRBV2; d_gene: -; CDR3nt: TGTGCCAGCAGTGAGCAGGGCAGCTCCTACGAGCAGTACTTC; CDR3aa: CASSEQGSSYEQYF
j_gene: TRBJ2-5; abundance: -; v_gene: TRBV19; d_gene: -; CDR3nt: TGTGCCAGTAGTCCCTCCCGTAGCGGCCTCGAGGAGACCCAGTACTTC; CDR3aa: CASSPSRSGLEETQYF
j_gene: TRBJ1-3; abundance: -; v_gene: TRBV3-1/TRBV3-2; d_gene: -; CDR3nt: TGTGCCAGCAGCCAGAGCGGAACTGGAAACACCATATATTTT; CDR3aa: CASSQSGTGNTIYF
j_gene: TRBJ2-3; abundance: -; v_gene: TRBV10-3; d_gene: TRBD1; CDR3nt: TGTGCCATCAGGGGGACAGGGATTCCAGATACGCAGTATTTT; CDR3aa: CAIRGTGIPDTQYF
j_gene: TRBJ2-7; abundance: -; v_gene: TRBV18; d_gene: TRBD1; CDR3nt: TGTGCCAGCTCCCTGGGGGACAGGAGCTCCTACGAGCAGTACTTC; CDR3aa: CASSLGDRSSYEQYF
j_gene: TRBJ1-3; abundance: -; v_gene: TRBV4-3; d_gene: -; CDR3nt: TGCGCCAGCAGCCCCCACAGGGTAGAAGGAAACACCATATATTTT; CDR3aa: CASSPHRVEGNTIYF
j_gene: TRBJ1-5; abundance: -; v_gene: TRBV19; d_gene: -; CDR3nt: TGTGCCAGTAGTATCAGGGGATCTCAGCCCCAGCATTTT; CDR3aa: CASSIRGSQPQHF
j_gene: TRBJ1-1; abundance: -; v_gene: TRBV7-9; d_gene: -; CDR3nt: TGTGCCAGCAGCTCGCCGGGAGCCATGAACACTGAAGCTTTCTTT; CDR3aa: CASSSPGAMNTEAFF
j_gene: TRBJ2-1; abundance: -; v_gene: TRBV9; d_gene: -; CDR3nt: TGTGCCAGCAGCGTAGTGGTCTCCGGGTCCTACAATGAGCAGTTCTTC; CDR3aa: CASSVVVSGSYNEQFF
j_gene: TRBJ2-5; abundance: -; v_gene: TRBV10-2; d_gene: -; CDR3nt: TGCGCCAGCAGTGAGTCGGGCTATCAAGAGACCCAGTACTTC; CDR3aa: CASSESGYQETQYF
j_gene: TRBJ2-3; abundance: -; v_gene: TRBV4-2; d_gene: TRBD2; CDR3nt: TGTGCCAGCAGCCAAGCCCTGACTAGCGGGGGCACAGATACGCAGTATTTT; CDR3aa: CASSQALTSGGTDTQYF
j_gene: TRBJ2-1; abundance: -; v_gene: TRBV2; d_gene: -; CDR3nt: TGTGCCAGCCGTGAGCGCTTGGATGAGCAGTTCTTC; CDR3aa: CASRERLDEQFF
j_gene: TRBJ2-1; abundance: once; v_gene: TRBV5-1; d_gene: TRBD2; CDR3nt: TGCGCCAGCAGCTTGGCGGAAGGACTAGCGGGATACAATGAGCAGTTCTTC; CDR3aa: CASSLAEGLAGYNEQFF
j_gene: TRBJ1-1; abundance: -; v_gene: TRBV27; d_gene: -; CDR3nt: TGTGCCAGCAGTTTAAGTGACAGCACTGAAGCTTTCTTT; CDR3aa: CASSLSDSTEAFF
j_gene: TRBJ2-2; abundance: -; v_gene: TRBV5-1; d_gene: -; CDR3nt: TGCGCCAGCAGCTTGTGGGTGATGGCTAGCAGTTTCACCGGGGAGCTGTTTTTT; CDR3aa: CASSLWVMASSFTGELFF
j_gene: TRBJ2-3; abundance: -; v_gene: TRBV10-3; d_gene: -; CDR3nt: TGTGCCATCAGTCCCGACTCCTCCCAGGGTGATACGCAGTATTTT; CDR3aa: CAISPDSSQGDTQYF
j_gene: TRBJ2-2; abundance: -; v_gene: TRBV19; d_gene: -; CDR3nt: TGTGCCAGTAGTTTGGCCCACAACACCGGGGAGCTGTTTTTT; CDR3aa: CASSLAHNTGELFF